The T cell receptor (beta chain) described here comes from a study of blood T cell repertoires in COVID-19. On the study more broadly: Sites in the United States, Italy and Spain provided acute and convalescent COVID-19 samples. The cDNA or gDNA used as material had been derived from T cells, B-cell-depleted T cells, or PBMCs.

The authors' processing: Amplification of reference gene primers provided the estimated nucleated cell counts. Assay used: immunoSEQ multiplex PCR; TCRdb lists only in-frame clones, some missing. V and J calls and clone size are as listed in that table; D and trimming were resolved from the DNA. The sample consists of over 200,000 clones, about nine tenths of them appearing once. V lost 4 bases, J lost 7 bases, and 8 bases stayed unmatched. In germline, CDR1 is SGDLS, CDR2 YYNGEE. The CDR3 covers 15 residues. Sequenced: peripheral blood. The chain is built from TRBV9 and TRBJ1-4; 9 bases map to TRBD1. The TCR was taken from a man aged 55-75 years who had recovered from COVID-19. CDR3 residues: CASSRGGQGSEKLFF. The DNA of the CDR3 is TGTGCCAGCAGCCGGGGGGGACAGGGATCTGAAAAACTGTTTTTT.